Listed below are T cell receptor beta chains from one sample, sequenced in a study of IL-17A CD8 T cells in psoriatic arthritis synovium. The assay was immunoSEQ multiplex PCR, and TCRdb's table has in-frame clones only and misses some. The repertoire holds some 2,200 clones, with around three quarters as singletons. Sequenced: memory CD8+ T cells from synovial fluid. All receptors derive from a human donor with psoriatic arthritis. Each CDR3 is given with its conserved first and last residue. Fields, in order: J gene, D gene, V gene, clone size, CDR3 DNA, CDR3 protein. A D gene is named only where the DNA matches it firmly. The size of a clone is reported for some rows only, either as once, few or many, or as a class for expanded clones.

>TRBJ2-6|-|TRBV15|-
TGTGCCACCAGCAGAGAGGACGTCCTACACTTCTCTGGGGCCAACGTCCTGACTTTC
CATSREDVLHFSGANVLTF
>TRBJ1-2|-|TRBV14|few
TGTGCCAGCAGCCAAGACAGGGGCTATGGCTACACCTTC
CASSQDRGYGYTF
>TRBJ1-2|-|TRBV7-9|large
TGTGCCAGCAGCCCACTCGGGGATCCGGGCTACACCTTC
CASSPLGDPGYTF
>TRBJ2-2|-|TRBV12-5|-
TGTGCTAGTGGTTTCTTGACAGGACAGAACACCGGGGAGCTGTTTTTT
CASGFLTGQNTGELFF
>TRBJ1-5|-|TRBV7-8|-
TGTGCCAGCAGCCTCGAGCGGGGAGGGGGTCAGCCCCAGCATTTT
CASSLERGGGQPQHF
>TRBJ2-1|-|TRBV7-8|-
TGTGCCAGCAGCTTAGATTCCAGCGGTAACAATGAGCAGTTCTTC
CASSLDSSGNNEQFF
>TRBJ2-1|TRBD2|TRBV5-4|-
TGTGCCAGCAGCGACGACATACGGGGGGATGAGCAGTTCTTC
CASSDDIRGDEQFF
>TRBJ2-1|-|TRBV6-4|-
TGTGCCAGCAGTGACAGGGCCTACAATGAGCAGTTCTTC
CASSDRAYNEQFF
>TRBJ2-4|TRBD2|TRBV2|-
TGTGCCAGCTTAGGGACTAGATCGAACATTCAGTACTTC
CASLGTRSNIQYF
>TRBJ2-3|TRBD2|TRBV7-3|-
TGTGCCAGCAGCCCCGGAACGGGACTAGATGGAGATACGCAGTATTTT
CASSPGTGLDGDTQYF
>TRBJ1-1|-|TRBV27|-
TGTGCCAGCCAAGAATCAACAGGGTCTTTTATGCGGGCTTTCTTT
CASQESTGSFMRAFF
>TRBJ2-2|TRBD2|TRBV2|-
TGTGCCAGCAGTGAAGTTACCGAGACGGGACTAGCGGGACTCGGGGAGCTGTTTTTT
CASSEVTETGLAGLGELFF
>TRBJ2-1|TRBD2|TRBV4-3|-
TGCGCCAGCAGCCAGTTTGGTCTGCGGGAGAACAATGAGCAGTTCTTC
CASSQFGLRENNEQFF
>TRBJ2-5|-|TRBV6-6|-
TGTGCCAGCAGTTACTCGGAGGGTTGGTTGGAGACCCAGTACTTC
CASSYSEGWLETQYF
>TRBJ2-3|-|TRBV20-1|-
TGCAGTGCCGAAAGGGATACGCAGTATTTT
CSAERDTQYF
>TRBJ1-1|-|TRBV10-2|few
TGCGCCAGCGGCTCAGGGTTCCCTGAAGCTTTCTTT
CASGSGFPEAFF
>TRBJ2-7|-|TRBV6-1|-
TGTGCCAGCAGTGTCACAGAGGTGCACGAGCAGTACTTC
CASSVTEVHEQYF
>TRBJ2-6|-|TRBV4-2|-
TGTGCCAGCAGCCAAGATGAACCTGCTGGGGCCAACGTCCTGACTTTC
CASSQDEPAGANVLTF
>TRBJ1-2|TRBD1|TRBV30|few
TGTGCCTGGAGTGCCCGGGACAGTTTATTGTCCGGCTACACCTTC
CAWSARDSLLSGYTF
>TRBJ2-3|TRBD2|TRBV6-4|-
TGTGCCAGCAGTGACGCTAGCGGGGCAGATACGCAGTATTTT
CASSDASGADTQYF
>TRBJ2-4|-|TRBV27|-
TGTGCCAGCAGATCCCCGGGCAAAAACATTCAGTACTTC
CASRSPGKNIQYF
>TRBJ2-3|-|TRBV11-3|-
TGTGCCAGCAGCTCTAGGGCTGCCCCAGATACGCAGTATTTT
CASSSRAAPDTQYF
>TRBJ2-1|TRBD2|TRBV5-7|-
TGTGCCAGCAGCTTGGTGACTAGCAGGTATGAGCAGTTCTTC
CASSLVTSRYEQFF
>TRBJ2-1|TRBD1|TRBV7-2|-
TGTGCCAGCAGCTTAGGACAGGGGGACAATGAGCAGTTCTTC
CASSLGQGDNEQFF
>TRBJ2-7|TRBD1|TRBV14|-
TGTGCCAGCAGCCAGCCCGGGACAGGGGACTCCTACGAGCAGTACTTC
CASSQPGTGDSYEQYF
>TRBJ2-7|TRBD1|TRBV27|-
TGTGCCAGCAGTATAACGACAGGGGGTCGGGCGGAGCAGTACTTC
CASSITTGGRAEQYF
>TRBJ1-2|-|TRBV18|-
TGTGCCAGCTCACCATTCGAACAGTCATACGGCTACACCTTC
CASSPFEQSYGYTF
>TRBJ2-7|-|TRBV4-2|-
TGTGCCAGCAGCCAAGGGTCCGGGACAACCTACGAGCAGTACTTC
CASSQGSGTTYEQYF
>TRBJ2-1|-|TRBV7-6|-
TGTGCCAGCAGGAGTCCAGGGTGGGACAATGAGCAGTTCTTC
CASRSPGWDNEQFF
>TRBJ2-3|-|TRBV7-3|-
TGTGCCAGCAGCTTAACTCCCCGCAGTGCAGATACGCAGTATTTT
CASSLTPRSADTQYF
>TRBJ2-1|-|TRBV5-3|once
TGTGCCAGCAGCTTTAGTCTCGCAGCGCGAGATAAGCAGTTCTTC
CASSFSLAARDKQFF
>TRBJ2-4|TRBD1|TRBV6-5|-
TGTGCCAGCAGCCTAGGGGGCCAGACCAAAAACATTCAGTACTTC
CASSLGGQTKNIQYF
>TRBJ2-1|-|TRBV4-1|-
TGCGCCAGCAGCCAAGATAGCCCAATGTATGGGAGTTACAATGAGCAGTTCTTC
CASSQDSPMYGSYNEQFF
>TRBJ2-3|-|TRBV4-2|-
TGTGCCAGCAGCGGGGCGGAGGTCACAGATACGCAGTATTTT
CASSGAEVTDTQYF
>TRBJ1-1|TRBD1|TRBV7-8|-
TGTGCCAGCAGCCCTACCGGGACAGGTGAATACTGGAACACTGAAGCTTTCTTT
CASSPTGTGEYWNTEAFF
>TRBJ2-3|TRBD1|TRBV6-4|-
TGTGCCAGCAGTGACGGGACAGGGGGCACAGATACGCAGTATTTT
CASSDGTGGTDTQYF
>TRBJ2-1|-|TRBV7-2|-
TGTGCCAGCAGCTTAGCCTTGGCGAGCTTAGAGCAGTTCTTC
CASSLALASLEQFF
>TRBJ2-3|-|TRBV5-4|few
TGTGCCAGCGGCTACGGCGGAAACACAGATACGCAGTATTTT
CASGYGGNTDTQYF
>TRBJ2-4|TRBD2|TRBV4-2|-
TGTGCCAGCAGCCAAGAGGAGACTAGCGGGAGCAACATTCAGTACTTC
CASSQEETSGSNIQYF
>TRBJ2-7|TRBD2|TRBV4-2|-
TGTGCCAGCAGCCAAGAGACTAGCGGCTCCTACGAGCAGTACTTC
CASSQETSGSYEQYF
>TRBJ2-1|TRBD2|TRBV5-8|-
TGTGCCAGCAGCTTGGGAACTGGGACTAGCGGGAGTTGGACCTACAATGAGCAGTTCTTC
CASSLGTGTSGSWTYNEQFF
>TRBJ2-1|-|TRBV13|-
TGTGCCAACAGCTTCGGCCAGAGCTCCTACAATGAGCAGTTCTTC
CANSFGQSSYNEQFF
>TRBJ1-2|-|TRBV9|-
TGTGCCAGCAGCCAACGGGACACACAGTTCAACTATGGCTACACCTTC
CASSQRDTQFNYGYTF
>TRBJ2-7|-|TRBV7-2|-
TGTGCCAGCCGGGACTCCCGATCCTACGAGCAGTACTTC
CASRDSRSYEQYF
>TRBJ2-4|-|TRBV2|-
TGTGCCAGCAGTAGGGGGGGGATTTCGGCCAAAAACATTCAGTACTTC
CASSRGGISAKNIQYF
>TRBJ1-1|-|TRBV18|-
TGTGCCAGCTCACCACCTAACCAGTTCACTGAAGCTTTCTTT
CASSPPNQFTEAFF
>TRBJ2-1|-|TRBV19|-
TGTGCCAGTAGTATAGCGACGGATTACAATGAGCAGTTCTTC
CASSIATDYNEQFF
>TRBJ2-3|-|TRBV27|few
TGTGCCAGCAGTTTCTTCGCGGGACCTGCAGCGGATACGCAGTATTTT
CASSFFAGPAADTQYF
>TRBJ1-2|-|TRBV9|-
TGTGCCAGCAGCGCGCCCTCACACAACTATGGCTACACCTTC
CASSAPSHNYGYTF
>TRBJ2-5|-|TRBV7-2|-
TGTGCCAGCAGCTTAGGAACCAGGGGAGAGACCCAGTACTTC
CASSLGTRGETQYF
>TRBJ1-4|-|TRBV7-5|large
TGTGCCAGAAGCTTAGGCCGGCTCAGACGACGGGAAAAACTGTTTTTT
CARSLGRLRRREKLFF
>TRBJ2-3|TRBD1|TRBV5-4|-
TGTGCCAGCAGCTTGGCGACAGGGGTTGTATCAGATACGCAGTATTTT
CASSLATGVVSDTQYF
>TRBJ2-6|-|TRBV6-1|-
TGTGCCAGCAGTGAAGCAGAGGCTGGGGCCAACGTCCTGACTTTC
CASSEAEAGANVLTF
>TRBJ2-1|-|TRBV2|-
TGTGCCAGCGGGGGAGTCACCTACAATGAGCAGTTCTTC
CASGGVTYNEQFF
>TRBJ1-2|TRBD1|TRBV30|-
TGTGCCTGGAGTGTACCCCTCCGGGACAGGGGGCGGTTTGGCTACACCTTC
CAWSVPLRDRGRFGYTF
>TRBJ2-1|-|TRBV2|-
TGTGCCAGCACCAACGGTTGGAGGAATGAGCAGTTCTTC
CASTNGWRNEQFF
>TRBJ2-1|-|TRBV29-1|-
TGCAGCGCAAACTCGGGGGATGAGCAGTTCTTC
CSANSGDEQFF
>TRBJ2-7|TRBD2|TRBV5-4|-
TGTGCCAGCAGCTTGGTGACTAGCAGGTGGGAGCAGTACTTC
CASSLVTSRWEQYF
>TRBJ2-5|TRBD2|TRBV6-5|once
TGTGCCAGCAGTCCCCTAGCGGGGAAAGAGACCCAGTACTTC
CASSPLAGKETQYF